This T cell receptor (beta chain) was sequenced in a study of T-cell reconstitution after alpha-beta-depleted transplantation in children. For TCRbeta, the library was prepared with unique molecular identifiers. TCRdb itself ran the PCR reads through MiXCR, one entry per CDR3 protein. The data contain about 250,000 distinct CDR3 sequences, roughly a quarter of them seen just once; the ten biggest clones take up 4.5% to 5.5%. CDR3 size: 17 residues. CDR1 SQVTM and CDR2 ANQGSEA come from the germline V gene. V was trimmed by 3 bases and J by 0 bases, leaving 19 bases between them. General observations from the study: Hyperexpanded clones declined; after one year, newly produced T cells mostly supplied diversity.

This clonotype has a handful of counts. The antigen remains unidentified. The V call is TRBV29-1, the J call TRBJ2-3; a weak D match, TRBD2 (6 bases). The sequences come from PBMCs, mostly from graft donor cells, collected 360 days after TCRalphabeta/CD19-depleted stem cell transplant. The sequence derives from a female patient aged 2-15 years who had a stem cell transplant for congenital amegakaryocytic thrombocytopenia, so the T cells may come from the graft donor. CDR3 sequence: CSVEAGTEFSSTDTQYF. CDR3 DNA: TGCAGCGTTGAGGCCGGGACTGAATTTTCTAGCACAGATACGCAGTATTTT.